This TCR beta chain emerged from a study of T cell responses to AZD1222 COVID-19 vaccine. The ends were cut back, 4 bases at V and 4 bases at J, with 11 bases in the middle. This CDR3 is built from 14 residues. Germline V CDR1 and CDR2: LGHDT, YNNKEL (reference sequence). The table came from immunoSEQ multiplex PCR; TCRdb's copy has only in-frame clones and leaves some out. Of 82,000 or so clones listed, 90% to 95% are singletons. This clone was seen a single time. The source material was peripheral blood, sampled on day 0 of AZD1222 vaccination. The sequence derives from an adult in good health. This rearrangement joins TRBV3-1 (or the pseudogene TRBV3-2) to TRBJ1-3; D possibly corresponds to TRBD1 (6 bases). The CDR3 loop reads CASSRGGSGNTIYF. Here the CDR3 DNA reads TGTGCCAGCAGCCGAGGGGGGAGCGGAAACACCATATATTTT.